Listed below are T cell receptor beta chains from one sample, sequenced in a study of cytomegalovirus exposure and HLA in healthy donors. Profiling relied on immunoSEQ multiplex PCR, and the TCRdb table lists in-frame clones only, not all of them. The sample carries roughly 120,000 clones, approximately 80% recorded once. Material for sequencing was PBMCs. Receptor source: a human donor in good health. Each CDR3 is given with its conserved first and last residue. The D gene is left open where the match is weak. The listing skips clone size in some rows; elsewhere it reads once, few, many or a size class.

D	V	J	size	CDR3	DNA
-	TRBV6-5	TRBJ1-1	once	CASIPNIAKNTEAFF	TGTGCCAGCATCCCTAATATAGCCAAGAACACTGAAGCTTTCTTT
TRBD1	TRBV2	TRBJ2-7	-	CASRTGQGEWNEQYF	TGTGCCAGCAGGACAGGACAGGGGGAGTGGAACGAGCAGTACTTC
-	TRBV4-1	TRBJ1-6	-	CASSYSTRDAGSPLHF	TGCGCCAGCAGCTACTCTACCCGGGACGCGGGGTCACCCCTCCACTTT
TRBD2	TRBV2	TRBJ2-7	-	CASTRWAGVTDEQYF	TGTGCCAGCACCCGTTGGGCGGGAGTTACCGACGAGCAGTACTTC
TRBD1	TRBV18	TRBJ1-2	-	CASSPPGQGYGYTF	TGTGCCAGCTCACCGCCGGGACAGGGGTATGGCTACACCTTC
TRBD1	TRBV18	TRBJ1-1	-	CASSGDRLNTEAFF	TGTGCCAGCTCAGGGGACAGACTGAACACTGAAGCTTTCTTT
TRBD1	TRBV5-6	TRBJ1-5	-	CASSSSTGGHQPQHF	TGTGCCAGCAGCTCGTCGACAGGGGGCCATCAGCCCCAGCATTTT
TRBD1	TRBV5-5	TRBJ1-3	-	CASSTRQGYSGNTIYF	TGTGCCAGCAGCACCCGACAGGGATACTCTGGAAACACCATATATTTT
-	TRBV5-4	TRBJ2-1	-	CASSLFSSYNEQFF	TGTGCCAGCAGCTTGTTTAGCTCCTACAATGAGCAGTTCTTC
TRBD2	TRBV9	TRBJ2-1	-	CASSAKLAGGNNEQFF	TGTGCCAGCAGCGCTAAACTAGCGGGAGGGAACAATGAGCAGTTCTTC
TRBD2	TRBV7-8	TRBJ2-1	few	CASSSRTSGDNEQFF	TGTGCCAGCAGCTCCCGGACTAGCGGAGACAATGAGCAGTTCTTC
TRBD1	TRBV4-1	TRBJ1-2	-	CASSYDAGTGVYGYTF	TGCGCCAGCAGCTATGACGCCGGGACAGGGGTTTATGGCTACACCTTC
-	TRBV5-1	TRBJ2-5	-	CASSPVVGDTKETQYF	TGCGCCAGCAGCCCCGTGGTCGGGGACACTAAAGAGACCCAGTACTTC
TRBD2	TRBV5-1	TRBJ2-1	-	CASSLELAGAGGNEQFF	TGCGCCAGCAGCTTAGAACTAGCGGGAGCCGGAGGCAATGAGCAGTTCTTC
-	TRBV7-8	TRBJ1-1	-	CASSLRGPEAFF	TGTGCCAGCAGCTTAAGGGGCCCTGAAGCTTTCTTT
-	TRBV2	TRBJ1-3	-	CASSEERTERNTIYF	TGTGCCAGCAGTGAAGAACGGACAGAGCGAAACACCATATATTTT
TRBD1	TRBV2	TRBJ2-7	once	CASSRTGAGYEQYF	TGTGCCAGCAGTCGGACAGGGGCGGGTTACGAGCAGTACTTC
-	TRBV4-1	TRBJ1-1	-	CASSPRGTEAFF	TGCGCCAGCAGCCCAAGAGGCACTGAAGCTTTCTTT
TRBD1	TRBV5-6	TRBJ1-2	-	CASSPNDRVYGYTF	TGTGCCAGCAGCCCTAACGACAGGGTCTATGGCTACACCTTC
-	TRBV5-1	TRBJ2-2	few	CASSHTQGPTGELFF	TGCGCCAGCAGCCACACACAGGGCCCCACCGGGGAGCTGTTTTTT
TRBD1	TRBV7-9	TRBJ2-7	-	CASSSRDRGPYEQYF	TGTGCCAGCAGCTCTCGGGACAGGGGGCCGTACGAGCAGTACTTC
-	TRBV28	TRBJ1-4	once	CASSFSAHATNEKLFF	TGTGCCAGCAGTTTCAGCGCTCATGCAACTAATGAAAAACTGTTTTTT
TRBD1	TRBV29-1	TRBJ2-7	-	CSVAGGQGPSEQYF	TGCAGCGTTGCGGGGGGACAGGGACCCTCCGAGCAGTACTTC
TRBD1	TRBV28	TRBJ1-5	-	CASSPPGTGVRLGNQPQHF	TGTGCCAGCAGCCCACCCGGGACAGGGGTCCGATTGGGCAATCAGCCCCAGCATTTT
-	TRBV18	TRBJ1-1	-	CASSPTGNTEAFF	TGTGCCAGCTCACCGACGGGGAACACTGAAGCTTTCTTT
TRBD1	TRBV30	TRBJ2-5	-	CAWRNRQGATFIQETQYF	TGTGCCTGGAGGAATAGACAGGGGGCAACCTTTATCCAAGAGACCCAGTACTTC